The entry that follows covers one TCR beta chain sequence. The data originate from a study of CD8 T cells in Susac syndrome. CDR3 size: 12 residues. Trimming removed 6 bases at V and 4 bases at J, with 6 bases between. Germline assignment: CDR1 MDHEN and CDR2 SYDVKM. After extraction with the RNeasy kit, about 0.5 to 1 ug of the RNA was reverse transcribed using random hexamers. Amplification of the TCR beta CDR3 was carried out by immunoSEQ multiplex PCR, which spanned a total of 54 Vbeta and 13 Jbeta segments. Each CDR3 protein is one row after TCRdb ran MiXCR on the immunoSEQ multiplex PCR reads. The sample yields hundreds of thousands of distinct CDR3 sequences, 75% to 85% seen once.

The rearrangement joins TRBV28 to TRBJ2-2; D unresolved. The origin of this receptor is a human donor with multiple sclerosis. The sequenced sample consisted of CD8+ T cells from PBMCs. CDR3: CASRYVTGELFF. The CDR3 DNA reads as TGTGCCAGCAGATACGTCACCGGGGAGCTGTTTTTT. Combining the CDR3 with reference TRBV28 and TRBJ2-2 gives the whole variable domain DVKVTQSSRYLVKRTGEKVFLECVQDMDHENMFWYRQDPGLGLRLIYFSYDVKMKEKGDIPEGYSVSREKKERFSLILESASTNQTSMYLCASRYVTGELFFGEGSRLTVL.